One sample yielded the 27 T cell receptor beta chains listed below, sequenced in a study of blood T cell repertoires in COVID-19. The assay was immunoSEQ multiplex PCR, and TCRdb's table has in-frame clones only and misses some. The profile shows tens of thousands of clones, roughly 85% of them singletons. The sequencing sample was made of peripheral blood. The source of these receptors is a man younger than 45 with acute or convalescent COVID-19.

The chain links TRBV18 to TRBJ1-4, with 8 bases lining up with TRBD1. Germline lookup yields CDR1 KGHSH and CDR2 LQKENI. The CDR3 spans 14 residues. Unmatched junction bases numbered 3, after V lost 3 bases and J lost 6 bases. The chain's CDR3 is CASSPDRAYEKLFF. In DNA, the CDR3 is TGTGCCAGCTCACCGGACAGGGCCTATGAAAAACTGTTTTTT.

This chain connects TRBV5-8 to TRBJ1-1; 7 nucleotides agree with TRBD1. The CDR3 runs 13 residues. With V trimmed by 1 base and J by 11 bases, 8 bases remained unmatched. CDR1 is SGHTS, CDR2 YDEGEE, per germline. CDR3 bases: TGTGCCAGCAGCTTGACGGCCAGGGGGACTGCTTTCTTT. It yields the protein CASSLTARGTAFF.

This chain uses TRBV2 with TRBJ1-4; D is possibly TRBD1 (6 bases). V lost 6 bases and J lost 8, with 16 bases in between. CDR3 length: 14 amino acids. Germline V CDR1 and CDR2: SNHLY, FYNNEI. The CDR3 coding sequence is TGTGCCAGCAGCTTTGACAGGCGTGGGGAAAAACTGTTTTTT. It specifies CASSFDRRGEKLFF.

There are a few counts of this clone. The rearrangement joins TRBV11-2 to TRBJ2-2, with 8 bases identical to TRBD1. Germline assignment: CDR1 SGHAT and CDR2 FQNNGV. V lost 1 base to trimming and J lost 3 bases; unmatched junction nucleotides: 7. The CDR3 extends over 17 amino acids. CDR3 nucleotide sequence: TGTGCCAGCAGCTTAGGGGTGGGACAGGATTACACCGGGGAGCTGTTTTTT. This codes for CASSLGVGQDYTGELFF.

The rearrangement links TRBV10-3 to TRBJ2-5; 10 bases are a match to TRBD2. Trimming took 6 bases from V and 5 from J; bases not matched to a gene: 6. Germline V gives CDR1 ENHRY, CDR2 SYGVKD. This CDR3 spans 14 amino acids. DNA of the CDR3: TGTGCCATCAGGGCTAGCGGGAGTTGGGAGACCCAGTACTTC. Amino acid sequence: CAIRASGSWETQYF.

CDR3 protein: CASSIVVRATEAFF. CDR3 nucleotide sequence: TGTGCCAGTAGTATAGTGGTGAGGGCGACCGAAGCTTTCTTT. The V call is TRBV19, the J call TRBJ1-1, with D uncertain. V was shortened by 1 base and J by 8 bases, with 14 bases between the two germline ends. CDR1 and CDR2 from the germline V gene are LNHDA and SQIVND (reference sequence). CDR3 length: 14 residues.

V gene TRBV30 combines with J gene TRBJ2-1; a weak D match, TRBD2 (7 bases). The CDR3 totals 14 residues. V was clipped by 2 bases and J by 7 bases, with 15 bases between them. The germline gives CDR1 GTSNPN, CDR2 SVGIG (reference sequence). The CDR3 reads CAWSPWGGENEQFF. Written as DNA, the CDR3 is TGTGCCTGGAGTCCCTGGGGGGGCGAGAATGAGCAGTTCTTC. Using reference TRBV30 and TRBJ2-1 for the parts outside the CDR3, the full variable domain is SQTIHQWPATLVQPVGSPLSLECTVEGTSNPNLYWYRQAAGRGLQLLFYSVGIGQISSEVPQNLSASRPQDRQFILSSKKLLLSDSGFYLCAWSPWGGENEQFFGPGTRLTVL.

The chain combines TRBV2 with TRBJ2-3, with 11 bases matching TRBD2. Germline loops: CDR1 SNHLY, CDR2 FYNNEI. This CDR3 spans 17 amino acids. Trimming took 5 bases from V and 3 from J; bases not matched to a gene: 10. The CDR3, as DNA: TGTGCCAGCAGTCTGCGCCGACTAGCGGGAAGTACAGATACGCAGTATTTT. Encoded protein: CASSLRRLAGSTDTQYF.

The rearrangement links TRBV4-3 to TRBJ1-6, with 8 bases lining up with TRBD1. CDR1 is LGHNA and CDR2 is YSLEER in the germline V gene. The junction had 2 bases not matched to a gene; V was cut back by 0 bases and J by 7 bases. This CDR3 has 15 residues. The CDR3 region is CASSQDRQGNSPLHF. The CDR3 region has the DNA TGCGCCAGCAGCCAAGACAGACAGGGGAATTCACCCCTCCACTTT.

The V gene is TRBV2, the J gene TRBJ2-2, with 7 bases aligning to TRBD2. The CDR3 has 14 residues. J gave up 2 bases and V 11 bases, and 8 bases lay outside the gene matches. From germline, CDR1 is SNHLY and CDR2 FYNNEI. CDR3 in amino acids: CASQREFNTGELFF. The CDR3 bases are TGTGCCTCCCAGCGGGAATTTAACACCGGGGAGCTGTTTTTT.

The chain carries TRBV27 and TRBJ2-3, with 8 positions matching TRBD1. Trimming cost V 5 bases and J 6 bases; bases outside gene matches: 10. This CDR3 is 15 amino acids long. Looked up from germline, CDR1 is MNHEY and CDR2 is SMNVEV (reference sequence). The CDR3 here is CASSTTRQGSDTQYF. Written as DNA, the CDR3 is TGTGCCAGCAGTACTACCCGACAGGGGTCGGATACGCAGTATTTT.

In DNA, the CDR3 is TGTGCCAGCAGCCCGGGACAGGGCCCCTACGAGCAGTACGTC. It codes for CASSPGQGPYEQYV. This chain connects TRBV11-2 to TRBJ2-7, with 9 bases that match TRBD1. J lost 2 bases, V lost 5 bases, and 4 bases had no gene match. Germline V gene data show CDR1 as SGHAT and CDR2 as FQNNGV. The CDR3 is 14 residues long.

Here the CDR3 DNA reads TGTGCCACCAGTGATCCAGGGGGCCGGGTTGGCTACACCTTC. Its translation: CATSDPGGRVGYTF. The J gene is TRBJ1-2, the V gene TRBV24-1; TRBD1 aligns across 8 bases. Germline CDR1 and CDR2: KGHDR and SFDVKD. The CDR3 loop spans 14 amino acids. V lost 3 bases, J lost 7 bases, and 6 bases stayed unmatched.

The chain has TRBV5-6 and TRBJ1-4; 8 bases are a match to TRBD1. There are 14 residues in the CDR3. The V segment lost 3 bases and the J segment 8 bases; nucleotides outside the gene matches: 6. Germline V lookup: CDR1 SGHDT, CDR2 YYEEEE. The CDR3 spells CASSSQGAGEKLFF. The CDR3 DNA reads TGTGCCAGCAGCTCCCAGGGGGCTGGGGAAAAACTGTTTTTT. Full variable domain (missing parts from reference TRBV5-6 and TRBJ1-4): DAGVTQSPTHLIKTRGQQVTLRCSPKSGHDTVSWYQQALGQGPQFIFQYYEEEERQRGNFPDRFSGHQFPNYSSELNVNALLLGDSALYLCASSSQGAGEKLFFGSGTQLSVL.

The V gene is TRBV28, the J gene TRBJ1-2, with TRBD1 matching 8 bases. The CDR3 sequence is 14 residues long. Germline CDR1 reads MDHEN; CDR2 reads SYDVKM. Trimming removed 5 bases from V and 1 base from J; junction bases left unmatched: 3. In DNA form, the CDR3 reads TGTGCCAGCAGTGGACAGGGAAGTAACTATGGCTACACCTTC. Its protein product is CASSGQGSNYGYTF.

The chain couples TRBV2 to TRBJ2-1; 7 bases align to TRBD1. The CDR3 covers 14 residues. Germline-derived CDR1 and CDR2 are SNHLY and FYNNEI. J was trimmed by 3 bases and V by 8 bases; bases with no gene match: 7. This CDR3 is CASWFGTVYNEQFF. The CDR3 nucleotides read TGTGCCAGCTGGTTTGGGACAGTCTACAATGAGCAGTTCTTC.

This clone was observed once. This sample includes further DNA sequences coding for the same CDR3. The chain links TRBV18 to TRBJ1-5; D perhaps matches TRBD1 (6 bases). From germline, CDR1 is KGHSH and CDR2 LQKENI. V was cut by 3 bases and J by 7 bases, with 10 bases left in between. CDR3 length: 13 residues. The CDR3 nucleotides read TGTGCCAGCTCACCTGCAGGGGACCAGCCCCAGCATTTT. Translating it yields CASSPAGDQPQHF.

V and J are TRBV3-1 (or the pseudogene TRBV3-2) and TRBJ1-1, with a possible D match to TRBD1 (5 bases). Trimming shortened V by 2 bases and J by 2 bases, and 15 bases separated the two germline ends. There are 16 residues in the CDR3. CDR1 is LGHDT, CDR2 YNNKEL, per germline (reference sequence). This CDR3 is CASSQLPGLVNTEAFF. CDR3 nucleotide sequence: TGTGCCAGCAGCCAATTACCGGGACTCGTTAACACTGAAGCTTTCTTT.

This rearrangement joins TRBV7-9 to TRBJ1-4; TRBD1 matches at 8 bases. This CDR3 is 14 amino acids long. V dropped 2 bases and J dropped 6; count of bases not matched to a gene: 2. In germline, CDR1 is SEHNR, CDR2 FQNEAQ (reference sequence). CDR3 amino acids: CASSLSTGDEKLFF. In nucleotides, the CDR3 is TGTGCCAGCAGCTTATCGACAGGGGATGAAAAACTGTTTTTT.

The table lists this clone with a count of one. The chain joins TRBV7-9 to TRBJ2-7, with a possible D match to TRBD1 (5 bases). The CDR3 has 13 residues. Per the germline V gene, CDR1 is SEHNR and CDR2 is FQNEAQ (reference sequence). Trimming shortened V by 1 base and J by 5 bases, and 9 bases separated the two germline ends. The CDR3 DNA follows: TGTGCCAGCAGCTTAGGGGGCGCGGACGAGCAGTACTTC. This codes for CASSLGGADEQYF.

V gene TRBV2 combines with J gene TRBJ1-5; 11 bases fit TRBD1. Germline V gene lookup returns CDR1 SNHLY and CDR2 FYNNEI. V shed 6 bases, J shed 5 bases, and the junction held 6 bases outside the gene matches. The CDR3 contains 15 residues. The CDR3 loop is CASSGQGARDQPQHF. The CDR3 DNA follows: TGTGCCAGCAGCGGACAGGGGGCTCGGGATCAGCCCCAGCATTTT.

The CDR3 bases are TGTGCCAGCAGCTTGCGGGACGAGCAGTACTTC. This translates into CASSLRDEQYF. V and J are TRBV5-8 and TRBJ2-7; D gene ambiguous. V dropped 1 base and J dropped 5 bases, with 4 bases sitting between them. This CDR3 spans 11 amino acids. Germline V gene lookup returns CDR1 SGHTS and CDR2 YDEGEE.

This chain connects TRBV19 to TRBJ1-6; TRBD1 matches at 9 bases. This CDR3 is built from 16 residues. Germline assignment: CDR1 LNHDA and CDR2 SQIVND (reference sequence). V gave up 5 bases and J gave up 4 bases; unmatched junction bases: 6. CDR3 in DNA: TGTGCCAGTAGTTCCTGGACAGGGGCATATAATTCACCCCTCCACTTT. Amino acids: CASSSWTGAYNSPLHF.

The CDR3 region is CASRGDSLYNSPLHF. The CDR3, as DNA: TGTGCCAGCAGAGGGGACAGTTTGTATAATTCACCCCTCCACTTT. The chain joins TRBV7-8 to TRBJ1-6; 7 positions match TRBD1. CDR1 is SGHVS, CDR2 FQNEAQ, per germline. This CDR3 has 15 amino acids. J was trimmed by 4 bases and V by 6 bases; bases with no gene match: 6.

Here the CDR3 reads CASSEVRGGGTGELFF. The CDR3 DNA sequence: TGTGCCAGCAGTGAGGTCCGGGGAGGAGGAACCGGGGAGCTGTTTTTT. V usage is TRBV6-1 and J usage is TRBJ2-2; possible D gene TRBD2, 6 bases. There are 16 residues in the CDR3. Between the trimmed V and J ends, which lost 3 bases and 5 bases, there was a span of 16 bases. Per the germline V gene, CDR1 is MNHNS and CDR2 is SASEGT.

This chain uses TRBV7-9 with TRBJ2-1; a weak D match, TRBD1 (6 bases). CDR1 and CDR2 (germline): SEHNR, FQNEAQ (reference sequence). V was shortened by 3 bases and J by 4 bases, with 13 bases between the two germline ends. The CDR3 contains 15 residues. CDR3 bases: TGTGCCAGCAGCTTCCCAGGGGTAGGATACAATGAGCAGTTCTTC. As protein: CASSFPGVGYNEQFF.

This sequence joins TRBV6-5 and TRBJ2-7, with TRBD1 matching 7 bases. The CDR3 length is 14 residues. Germline V gene sequence: CDR1 MNHEY, CDR2 SVGAGI. V lost 7 bases and J lost 4; bases outside the gene matches: 10. The DNA for the CDR3 is TGTGCCAGCACCGCACAGGGGAAAATTTACGAGCAGTACTTC. It translates to CASTAQGKIYEQYF.